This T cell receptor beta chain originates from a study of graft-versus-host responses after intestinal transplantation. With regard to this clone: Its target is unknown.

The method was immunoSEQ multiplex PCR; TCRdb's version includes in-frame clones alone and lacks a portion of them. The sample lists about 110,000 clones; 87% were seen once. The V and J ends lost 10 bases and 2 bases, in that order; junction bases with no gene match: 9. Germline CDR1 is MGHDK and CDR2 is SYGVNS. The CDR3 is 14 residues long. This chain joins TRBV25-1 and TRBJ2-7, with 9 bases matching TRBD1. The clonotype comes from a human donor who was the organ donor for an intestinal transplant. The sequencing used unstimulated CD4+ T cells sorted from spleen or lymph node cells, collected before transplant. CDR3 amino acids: CATHNRGPAYEQYF. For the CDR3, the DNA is TGTGCCACCCATAACAGGGGGCCTGCCTACGAGCAGTACTTC.